In its sample, the clone carrying this T cell receptor (beta chain) ranks as medium-sized (0.01 to 0.1%). Its matching antigen is unknown. This sample is part of a study of early T cells in non-severe SARS-CoV-2 infection. Study summary: With bulk RNA from unsorted whole blood as input, sequencing yielded unpaired chains.

The TCR library protocol attached unique molecular identifiers to the individual cDNA molecules. TCRdb passed the 5' RACE reads through MiXCR, listing each CDR3 protein once. This sample has fewer than 35,000 distinct CDR3 sequences, with approximately 5% found just once. The V gene's germline CDR1 is MDHEN and CDR2 SYDVKM. This CDR3 is built from 15 residues. Trimming took 3 bases from V and 0 from J, leaving 9 bases between them. Notes on the study in general: Anti-spike CD8 responses were favored in VDJdb matching, and private and CD4 specificities were missed.

This receptor was obtained from an adult who was a healthcare worker with PCR-confirmed SARS-CoV-2 infection or an uninfected control (not recorded which). The rearrangement joins TRBV28 to TRBJ1-5, with D unresolved. The sample taken for sequencing was whole blood. In DNA, the CDR3 is TGTGCCAGCAGTTTTATGGGTTATAGCAATCAGCCCCAGCATTTT. This translates into CASSFMGYSNQPQHF.